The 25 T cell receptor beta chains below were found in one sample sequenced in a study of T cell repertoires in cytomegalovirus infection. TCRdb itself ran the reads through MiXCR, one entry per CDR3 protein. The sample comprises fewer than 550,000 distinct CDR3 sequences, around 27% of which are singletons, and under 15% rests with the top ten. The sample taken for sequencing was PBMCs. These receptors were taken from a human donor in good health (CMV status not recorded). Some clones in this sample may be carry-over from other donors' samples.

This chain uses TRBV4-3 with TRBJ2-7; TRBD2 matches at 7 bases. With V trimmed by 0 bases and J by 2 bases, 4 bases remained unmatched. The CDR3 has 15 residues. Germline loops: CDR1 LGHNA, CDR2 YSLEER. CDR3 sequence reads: CASSQEGGSTYEQYF. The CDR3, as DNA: TGCGCCAGCAGCCAAGAGGGGGGGTCGACCTACGAGCAGTACTTC.

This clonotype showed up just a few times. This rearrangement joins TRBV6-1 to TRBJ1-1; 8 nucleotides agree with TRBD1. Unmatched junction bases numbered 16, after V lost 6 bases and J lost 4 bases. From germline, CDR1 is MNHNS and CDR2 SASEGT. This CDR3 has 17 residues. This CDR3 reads CASSPKPQIQGATEAFF. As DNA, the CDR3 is TGTGCCAGCAGCCCCAAGCCTCAAATTCAGGGGGCCACTGAAGCTTTCTTT.

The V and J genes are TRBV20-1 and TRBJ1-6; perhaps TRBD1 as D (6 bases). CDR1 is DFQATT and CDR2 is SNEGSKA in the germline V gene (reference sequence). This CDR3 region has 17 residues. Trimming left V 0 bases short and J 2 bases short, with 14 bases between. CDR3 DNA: TGCAGTGCTAGAGACCTCGGGGGGGCAACCTATAATTCACCCCTCCACTTT. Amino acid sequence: CSARDLGGATYNSPLHF.

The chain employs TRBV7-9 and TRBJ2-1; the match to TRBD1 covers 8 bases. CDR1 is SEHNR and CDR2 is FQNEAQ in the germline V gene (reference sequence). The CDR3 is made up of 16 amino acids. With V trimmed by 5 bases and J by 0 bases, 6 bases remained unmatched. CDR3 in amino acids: CASSTQGAPSYNEQFF. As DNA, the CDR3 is TGTGCCAGCAGCACCCAGGGGGCTCCCTCCTACAATGAGCAGTTCTTC.

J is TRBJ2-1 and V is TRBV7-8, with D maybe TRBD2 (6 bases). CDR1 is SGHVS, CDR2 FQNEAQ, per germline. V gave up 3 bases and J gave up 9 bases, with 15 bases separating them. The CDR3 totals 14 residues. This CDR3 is CASSLRPAGREQFF. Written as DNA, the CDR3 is TGTGCCAGCAGCTTGAGACCAGCGGGTCGTGAGCAGTTCTTC.

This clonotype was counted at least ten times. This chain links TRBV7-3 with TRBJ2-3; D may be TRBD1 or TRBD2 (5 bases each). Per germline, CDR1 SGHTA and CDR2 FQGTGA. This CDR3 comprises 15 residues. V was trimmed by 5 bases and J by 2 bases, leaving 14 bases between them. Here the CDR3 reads CASSMGPINTDTQYF. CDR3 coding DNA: TGTGCCAGCAGCATGGGACCGATTAACACAGATACGCAGTATTTT.

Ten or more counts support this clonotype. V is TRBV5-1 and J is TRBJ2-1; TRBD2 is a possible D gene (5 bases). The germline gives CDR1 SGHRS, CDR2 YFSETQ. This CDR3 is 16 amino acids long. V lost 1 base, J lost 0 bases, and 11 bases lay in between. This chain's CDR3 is CASSLLAIGSYNEQFF. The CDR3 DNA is TGCGCCAGCAGCTTGTTAGCGATTGGCTCCTACAATGAGCAGTTCTTC.

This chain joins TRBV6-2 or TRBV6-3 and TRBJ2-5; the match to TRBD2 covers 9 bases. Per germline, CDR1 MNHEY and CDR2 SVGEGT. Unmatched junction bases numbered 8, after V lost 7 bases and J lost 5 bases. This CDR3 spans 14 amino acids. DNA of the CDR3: TGTGCCAGCAACGTTTGGGCGGGAGGGGAGACCCAGTACTTC. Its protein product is CASNVWAGGETQYF.

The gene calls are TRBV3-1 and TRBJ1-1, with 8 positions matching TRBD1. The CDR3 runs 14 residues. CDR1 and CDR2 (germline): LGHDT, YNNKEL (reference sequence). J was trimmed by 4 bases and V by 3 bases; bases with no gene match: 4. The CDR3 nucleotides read TGTGCCAGCAGCCAGCCCACAGGGGGCACTGAAGCTTTCTTT. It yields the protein CASSQPTGGTEAFF.

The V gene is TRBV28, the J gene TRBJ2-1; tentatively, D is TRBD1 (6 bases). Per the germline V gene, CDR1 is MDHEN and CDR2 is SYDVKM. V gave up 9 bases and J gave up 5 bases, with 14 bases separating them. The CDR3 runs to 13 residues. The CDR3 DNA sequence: TGTGCCAGGTCAGGGGTCCCGGACAATGAGCAGTTCTTC. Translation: CARSGVPDNEQFF. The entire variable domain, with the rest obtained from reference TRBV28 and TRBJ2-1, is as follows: DVKVTQSSRYLVKRTGEKVFLECVQDMDHENMFWYRQDPGLGLRLIYFSYDVKMKEKGDIPEGYSVSREKKERFSLILESASTNQTSMYLCARSGVPDNEQFFGPGTRLTVL.

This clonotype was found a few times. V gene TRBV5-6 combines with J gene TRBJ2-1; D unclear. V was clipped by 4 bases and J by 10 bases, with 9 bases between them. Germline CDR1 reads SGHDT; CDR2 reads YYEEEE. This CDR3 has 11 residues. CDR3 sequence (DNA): TGTGCCAGCAGCCAAAATGGCGAGCAGTTCTTC. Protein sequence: CASSQNGEQFF.

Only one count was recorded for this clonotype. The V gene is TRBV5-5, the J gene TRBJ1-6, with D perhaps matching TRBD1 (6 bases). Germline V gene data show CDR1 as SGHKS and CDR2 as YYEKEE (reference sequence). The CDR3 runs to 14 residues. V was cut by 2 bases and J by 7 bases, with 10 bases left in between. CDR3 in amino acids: CASSFGQPNSPLHF. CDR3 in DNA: TGTGCCAGCAGCTTCGGACAGCCGAATTCACCCCTCCACTTT.

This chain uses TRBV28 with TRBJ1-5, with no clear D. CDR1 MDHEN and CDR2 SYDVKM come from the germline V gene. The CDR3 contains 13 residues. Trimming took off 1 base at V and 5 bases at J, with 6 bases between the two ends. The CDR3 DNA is TGTGCCAGCAGTTTATTCCCAGATCAGCCCCAGCATTTT. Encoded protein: CASSLFPDQPQHF.

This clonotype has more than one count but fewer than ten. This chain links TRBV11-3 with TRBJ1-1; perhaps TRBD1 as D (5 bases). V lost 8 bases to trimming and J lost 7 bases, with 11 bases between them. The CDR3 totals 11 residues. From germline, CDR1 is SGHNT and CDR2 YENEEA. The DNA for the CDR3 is TGTGCCAGCGTGAGGGGAAATGAAGCTTTCTTT. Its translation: CASVRGNEAFF.

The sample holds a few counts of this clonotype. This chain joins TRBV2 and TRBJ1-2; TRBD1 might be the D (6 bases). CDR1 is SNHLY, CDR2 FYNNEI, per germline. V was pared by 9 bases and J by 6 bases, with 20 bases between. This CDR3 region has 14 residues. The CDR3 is CARGRRGALNGYTF. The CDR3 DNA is TGTGCCAGGGGAAGGAGGGGGGCGCTGAATGGCTACACCTTC.

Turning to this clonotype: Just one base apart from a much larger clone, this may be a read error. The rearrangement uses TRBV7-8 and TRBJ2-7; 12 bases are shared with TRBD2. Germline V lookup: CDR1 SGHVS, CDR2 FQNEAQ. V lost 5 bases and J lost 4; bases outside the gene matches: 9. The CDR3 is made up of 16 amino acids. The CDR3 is CASSPASGRATYEQYF. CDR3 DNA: TGTGCCAGCAGCCCGGCTAGCGGGAGGGCCACGTACGAGCAGTACTTC.

CDR3 nucleotide sequence: TGTGCCAGCAGCTCACCCCAGGAGCGGGAAAAACTGTTTTTT. This sequence encodes CASSSPQEREKLFF. V gene TRBV5-4 combines with J gene TRBJ1-4; D is uncertain. V lost 3 bases to trimming and J lost 8 bases, with 14 bases between them. CDR1 and CDR2 (germline): SGHNT, YYREEE (reference sequence). The CDR3 loop spans 14 amino acids.

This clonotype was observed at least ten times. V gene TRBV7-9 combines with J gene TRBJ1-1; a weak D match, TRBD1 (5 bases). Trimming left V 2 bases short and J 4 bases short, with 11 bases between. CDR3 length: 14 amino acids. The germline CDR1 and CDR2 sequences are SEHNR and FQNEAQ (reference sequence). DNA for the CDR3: TGTGCCAGCAGCTTACAGGGCCGGGGCACTGAAGCTTTCTTT. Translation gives CASSLQGRGTEAFF.

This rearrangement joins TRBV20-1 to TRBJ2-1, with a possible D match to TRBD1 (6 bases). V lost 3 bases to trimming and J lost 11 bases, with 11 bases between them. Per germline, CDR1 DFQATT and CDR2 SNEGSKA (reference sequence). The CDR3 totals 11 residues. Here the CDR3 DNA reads TGCAGTGCTAGCACAGGGAGACAGCAGTTCTTC. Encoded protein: CSASTGRQQFF.

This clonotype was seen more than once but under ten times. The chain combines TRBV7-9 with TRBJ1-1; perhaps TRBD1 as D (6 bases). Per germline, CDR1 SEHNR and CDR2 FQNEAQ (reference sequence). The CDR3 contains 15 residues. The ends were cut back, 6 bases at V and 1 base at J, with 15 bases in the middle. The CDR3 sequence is CASRPDRLGNTEAFF. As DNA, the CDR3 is TGTGCCAGCAGACCCGACAGGTTAGGGAACACTGAAGCTTTCTTT.

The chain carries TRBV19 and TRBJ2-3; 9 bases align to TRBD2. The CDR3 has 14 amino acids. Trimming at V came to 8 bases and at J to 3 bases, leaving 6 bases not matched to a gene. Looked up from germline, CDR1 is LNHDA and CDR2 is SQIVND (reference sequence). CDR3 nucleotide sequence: TGTGCCAGTGGCGGGAGCGGGAGGACAGATACGCAGTATTTT. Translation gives CASGGSGRTDTQYF.

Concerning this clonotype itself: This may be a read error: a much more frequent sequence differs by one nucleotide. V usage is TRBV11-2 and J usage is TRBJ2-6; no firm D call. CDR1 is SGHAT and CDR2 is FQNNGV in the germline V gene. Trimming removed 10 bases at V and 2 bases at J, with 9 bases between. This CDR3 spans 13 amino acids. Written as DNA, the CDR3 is TGTGCCACTGGCGGCCCTGGGGCCAACGTCCTGACTTTC. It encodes CATGGPGANVLTF. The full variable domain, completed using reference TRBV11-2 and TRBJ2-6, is EAGVAQSPRYKIIEKRQSVAFWCNPISGHATLYWYQQILGQGPKLLIQFQNNGVVDDSQLPKDRFSAERLKGVDSTLKIQPAKLEDSAVYLCATGGPGANVLTFGAGSRLTVL.

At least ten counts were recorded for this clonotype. CDR3 DNA: TGTGCCAGCAGTTACGGCAGGGGACAGGGTGAAGCTTTCTTT. It codes for CASSYGRGQGEAFF. This chain connects TRBV6-5 to TRBJ1-1, with TRBD1 matching over 9 bases. This CDR3 has 14 amino acids. From germline, CDR1 is MNHEY and CDR2 SVGAGI. V dropped 2 bases and J dropped 7; count of bases not matched to a gene: 5.

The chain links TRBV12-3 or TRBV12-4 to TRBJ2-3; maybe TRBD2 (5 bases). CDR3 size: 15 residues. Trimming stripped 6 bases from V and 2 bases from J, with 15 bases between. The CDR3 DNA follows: TGTGCCAGCAGGCTGGACTCCCTTGCCACAGATACGCAGTATTTT. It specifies CASRLDSLATDTQYF.

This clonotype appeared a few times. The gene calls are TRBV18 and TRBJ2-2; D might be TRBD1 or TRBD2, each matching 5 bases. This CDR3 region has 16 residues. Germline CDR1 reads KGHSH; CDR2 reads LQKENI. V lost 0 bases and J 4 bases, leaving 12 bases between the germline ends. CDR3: CASSPPSGPLTGELFF. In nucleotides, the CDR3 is TGTGCCAGCTCACCACCTTCGGGACCTCTCACCGGGGAGCTGTTTTTT.